Each of the 20 T cell receptor beta chains below was sequenced from the same sample in a study of CD8+ T cells in alopecia areata. RNA extraction and reverse transcription yielded cDNA as sequencing template. Clones were read by immunoSEQ multiplex PCR, and TCRdb kept only the in-frame ones, dropping some. The table has about 200,000 clones, 45% to 70% seen once; the top ten hold 4.9%. Sequenced: CD8+ T cells sorted from blood. These receptors originate from a human donor in good health.

The chain joins TRBV7-9 to TRBJ1-2; possible D gene TRBD1, 5 bases. The germline V gene encodes CDR1 SEHNR and CDR2 FQNEAQ (reference sequence). The CDR3 covers 11 residues. Trimming cost V 7 bases and J 3 bases, with 6 bases left between them. CDR3 protein: CASKGDYGYTF. Here the CDR3 DNA reads TGTGCCAGCAAAGGGGACTATGGCTACACCTTC.

The rearrangement uses TRBV5-1 and TRBJ2-3; 15 bases line up with TRBD2. Trimming took 4 bases from V and 5 from J; bases not matched to a gene: 11. Per germline, CDR1 SGHRS and CDR2 YFSETQ. The CDR3 spans 18 residues. CDR3 sequence: CASSTEGLAGGPRDTQYF. In DNA form, the CDR3 reads TGCGCCAGCAGCACGGAAGGACTAGCGGGGGGGCCGAGAGATACGCAGTATTTT.

V is TRBV4-1 and J is TRBJ2-5; 9 bases match TRBD2. The CDR3 covers 17 residues. V lost 0 bases, J lost 5 bases, and 10 bases stayed unmatched. Germline CDR1 and CDR2: MGHRA and YSYEKL. The CDR3 loop is CASSQDGPSGDRETQYF. For the CDR3, the DNA is TGCGCCAGCAGCCAAGATGGCCCTAGCGGGGATAGGGAGACCCAGTACTTC.

This clone has a single count. The rearrangement joins TRBV9 to TRBJ1-2; 9 bases fit TRBD1. This CDR3 comprises 16 residues. Germline V CDR1 and CDR2: SGDLS, YYNGEE. Trimming at V came to 0 bases and at J to 2 bases, leaving 5 bases not matched to a gene. The CDR3, as DNA: TGTGCCAGCAGCGTAGAAGGGACAGGGCTGAACTATGGCTACACCTTC. Translating gives CASSVEGTGLNYGYTF.

This clone has a handful of counts. The chain couples TRBV7-8 to TRBJ2-1, with 9 bases lining up with TRBD1. The germline gives CDR1 SGHVS, CDR2 FQNEAQ. This CDR3 region has 15 residues. The V and J ends lost 5 bases and 5 bases, in that order; junction bases with no gene match: 7. The CDR3 region is CASSGRDRVDNEQFF. CDR3 DNA: TGTGCCAGCAGCGGCCGGGACAGGGTGGACAATGAGCAGTTCTTC.

Comments on this clone: The sample contains more than one DNA sequence encoding this CDR3. V is TRBV27 and J is TRBJ1-2; 7 bases fit TRBD1. The CDR3 totals 11 residues. The V segment lost 8 bases and the J segment 4 bases; nucleotides outside the gene matches: 1. Germline V CDR1 and CDR2: MNHEY, SMNVEV (reference sequence). The CDR3 here is CASRDSYGYTF. The CDR3 DNA reads as TGTGCCAGCCGGGACAGCTATGGCTACACCTTC.

The J gene is TRBJ2-1, the V gene TRBV6-5, with 8 bases lining up with TRBD2. The CDR3 spans 13 residues. Trimming took 4 bases from V and 6 from J; bases not matched to a gene: 2. The germline V gene has CDR1 MNHEY and CDR2 SVGAGI. The CDR3 DNA sequence: TGTGCCAGCAGTTGGCGGGGGGTCAATGAGCAGTTCTTC. Translating it yields CASSWRGVNEQFF.

The chain links TRBV5-1 to TRBJ1-2, with D possibly being TRBD1 (6 bases). This CDR3 contains 13 residues. The germline gives CDR1 SGHRS, CDR2 YFSETQ. Between the trimmed V and J ends, which lost 5 bases and 4 bases, there was a span of 12 bases. For the CDR3, the DNA is TGCGCCAGCAGAAGCGACAGGATCTATGGCTACACCTTC. This translates into CASRSDRIYGYTF.

This chain uses TRBV29-1 with TRBJ1-5; D not certain. The CDR3 runs 12 residues. V lost 4 bases and J 0 bases, leaving 4 bases between the germline ends. CDR1 is SQVTM, CDR2 ANQGSEA, per germline. CDR3: CSVADSNQPQHF. The CDR3 region has the DNA TGCAGCGTTGCAGATAGCAATCAGCCCCAGCATTTT. Full variable domain (outside the CDR3, taken from reference TRBV29-1 and TRBJ1-5): SAVISQKPSRDICQRGTSLTIQCQVDSQVTMMFWYRQQPGQSLTLIATANQGSEATYESGFVIDKFPISRPNLTFSTLTVSNMSPEDSSIYLCSVADSNQPQHFGDGTRLSIL.

The V call is TRBV7-9, the J call TRBJ2-2, with D hard to call. The CDR3 contains 12 residues. Germline V gene data show CDR1 as SEHNR and CDR2 as FQNEAQ (reference sequence). The V end lost 5 bases, the J end lost 4 bases, and 5 bases lay between the germline ends. The CDR3 nucleotides are TGTGCCAGCAGCCAAAGCACCGGGGAGCTGTTTTTT. It encodes CASSQSTGELFF.

The chain employs TRBV19 and TRBJ1-2, with a weak D call TRBD1 (5 bases). Germline V lookup: CDR1 LNHDA, CDR2 SQIVND (reference sequence). Trimming stripped 3 bases from V and 6 bases from J, with 20 bases between. This CDR3 is 16 amino acids long. CDR3 amino acids: CASSIHLQGSRDGYTF. Here the CDR3 DNA reads TGTGCCAGTAGTATCCACCTTCAGGGTTCTAGGGATGGCTACACCTTC.

The sample holds a few counts of this clone. The gene calls are TRBV19 and TRBJ1-5, with D unclear. V was cut by 7 bases and J by 6 bases, with 19 bases left in between. Germline CDR1 is LNHDA and CDR2 is SQIVND (reference sequence). The length of the CDR3 is 15 residues. The CDR3 DNA reads TGTGCCAGTACCCCAAGAGGAGGGTCGGGTCAGCCCCAGCATTTT. Its translation: CASTPRGGSGQPQHF.

The chain couples TRBV7-9 to TRBJ2-3; D not certain. V gave up 4 bases and J gave up 3 bases, with 8 bases separating them. CDR3 size: 13 residues. Germline assignment: CDR1 SEHNR and CDR2 FQNEAQ (reference sequence). The CDR3 region is CASSSHWTDTQYF. The CDR3 nucleotides read TGTGCCAGCAGCTCCCACTGGACAGATACGCAGTATTTT. The variable domain in full, with the rest retrieved from reference TRBV7-9 and TRBJ2-3, is DTGVSQNPRHKITKRGQNVTFRCDPISEHNRLYWYRQTLGQGPEFLTYFQNEAQLEKSRLLSDRFSAERPKGSFSTLEIQRTEQGDSAMYLCASSSHWTDTQYFGPGTRLTVL.

The V call is TRBV27, the J call TRBJ2-1; D gene unclear. CDR1 and CDR2 (germline): MNHEY, SMNVEV (reference sequence). V lost 1 base and J 7 bases, leaving 8 bases between the germline ends. The CDR3 has 13 amino acids. The CDR3 DNA reads TGTGCCAGCAGTTTATTCGTCGGAAATGAGCAGTTCTTC. This translates into CASSLFVGNEQFF.

The J gene is TRBJ2-5, the V gene TRBV27; 15 positions agree with TRBD2. CDR3 length equals 16 residues. CDR1 is MNHEY and CDR2 is SMNVEV in the germline V gene (reference sequence). The junction had 4 bases not matched to a gene; V was cut back by 5 bases and J by 3 bases. The CDR3 here is CASSPGLAGGKETQYF. The CDR3 bases are TGTGCCAGCAGTCCGGGACTAGCGGGGGGCAAAGAGACCCAGTACTTC.

The chain recombines TRBV4-1 with TRBJ2-2; D call uncertain. Trimming stripped 1 base from V and 4 bases from J, with 4 bases between. Looked up from germline, CDR1 is MGHRA and CDR2 is YSYEKL. The CDR3 consists of 13 residues. Here the CDR3 reads CASSQVSTGELFF. In nucleotides, the CDR3 is TGCGCCAGCAGCCAAGTTAGCACCGGGGAGCTGTTTTTT.

The chain is built from TRBV27 and TRBJ2-4; 9 bases map to TRBD1. CDR1 and CDR2 from the germline V gene are MNHEY and SMNVEV (reference sequence). Unmatched junction bases numbered 10, after V lost 7 bases and J lost 6 bases. CDR3 length: 15 amino acids. In DNA, the CDR3 is TGTGCCAGCAAGTTGGGACAGGGTCTGGGAAACATTCAGTACTTC. Translated, it gives CASKLGQGLGNIQYF.

V gene TRBV4-2 combines with J gene TRBJ2-7; 15 positions agree with TRBD2. The J segment lost 4 bases and the V segment lost 1 base, leaving 2 bases of the junction unmatched. This CDR3 region has 16 residues. Germline CDR1 is LGHNA and CDR2 is YNFKEQ. This CDR3 is CASSQGGTSGGYEQYF. The CDR3 DNA reads as TGTGCCAGCAGCCAAGGAGGGACTAGCGGGGGGTACGAGCAGTACTTC.

The table lists this clone with a few counts. The chain links TRBV5-4 to TRBJ1-2; D unclear. The V and J ends lost 6 bases and 6 bases respectively, with 15 bases between them. Germline V gene sequence: CDR1 SGHNT, CDR2 YYREEE (reference sequence). CDR3 length: 13 amino acids. The CDR3 loop reads CASTQAVGNGYTF. In nucleotides, the CDR3 is TGTGCCAGCACCCAAGCTGTGGGTAATGGCTACACCTTC.

The chain couples TRBV7-2 to TRBJ2-3; no reliable D call. With 5 bases removed from V and 1 base from J, the gap between germline ends came to 10 bases. The CDR3 has 14 residues. Looked up from germline, CDR1 is SGHTA and CDR2 is FQGNSA. The CDR3 DNA is TGTGCCAGCAGCCTGAGAGTTGGCACAGATACGCAGTATTTT. Encoded protein: CASSLRVGTDTQYF.